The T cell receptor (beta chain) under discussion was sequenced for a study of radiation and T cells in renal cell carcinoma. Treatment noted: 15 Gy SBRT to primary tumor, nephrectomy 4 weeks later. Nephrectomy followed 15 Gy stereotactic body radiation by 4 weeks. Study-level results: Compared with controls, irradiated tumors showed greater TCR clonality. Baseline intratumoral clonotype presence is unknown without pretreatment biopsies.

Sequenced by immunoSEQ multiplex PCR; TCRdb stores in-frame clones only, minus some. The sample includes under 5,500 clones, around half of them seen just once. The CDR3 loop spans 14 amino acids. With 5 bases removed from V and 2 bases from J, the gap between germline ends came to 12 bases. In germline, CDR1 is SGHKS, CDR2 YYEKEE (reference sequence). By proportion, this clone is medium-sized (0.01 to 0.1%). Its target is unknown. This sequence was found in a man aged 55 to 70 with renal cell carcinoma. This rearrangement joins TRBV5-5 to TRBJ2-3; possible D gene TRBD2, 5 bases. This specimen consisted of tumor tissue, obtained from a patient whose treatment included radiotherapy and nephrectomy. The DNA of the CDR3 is TGTGCCAGCAGTCGGGGATTGTACACAGATACGCAGTATTTT. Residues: CASSRGLYTDTQYF.